These 4 T cell receptor beta chains share one sample of origin, sequenced in a study of CD4+ T cells in melanoma. TCRdb keeps only in-frame clones here, not all; method: immunoSEQ multiplex PCR. Counted here are 7,500 to 10,000 clones, approximately 70% occurring once; the ten biggest clones make up 15% to 20%. Material for sequencing was peripheral blood. The receptors were sampled from a human donor with melanoma.

The chain links TRBV7-9 to TRBJ2-2; 9 positions match TRBD1. With 7 bases clipped from V and 6 bases from J, the junction kept 6 bases outside the gene matches. Germline V gene sequence: CDR1 SEHNR, CDR2 FQNEAQ (reference sequence). This CDR3 has 14 residues. The CDR3 protein is CASNRDRDAGELFF. The CDR3 DNA reads TGTGCCAGCAACCGGGACAGGGACGCCGGGGAGCTGTTTTTT.

This clone appeared a few times. The rearrangement joins TRBV4-3 to TRBJ1-5, with D possibly TRBD1 on 5 matching bases. The CDR3 covers 18 residues. In germline, CDR1 is LGHNA, CDR2 YSLEER. V dropped 0 bases and J dropped 4 bases, with 19 bases sitting between them. The CDR3 DNA sequence: TGCGCCAGCAGCCAAGATTTCAGCAGGGCGGGAATAAATCAGCCCCAGCATTTT. This gives the protein CASSQDFSRAGINQPQHF.

This clone was recorded only once. At one end the junction does not follow the germline gene, possibly because of a read error. V is TRBV7-7 and J is TRBJ2-6, with unresolved D. The CDR3 has 18 amino acids. Germline V gene data show CDR1 as SSHAT and CDR2 as FNYEAQ (reference sequence). CDR3: CASSLSPPSASGANVLTF. CDR3 DNA sequence: TGTGCTAGCAGCTTAAGTCCCCCATCGGCCTCTGGGGCCAACGTCCTGACTTTC.

The chain has TRBV2 and TRBJ1-4; D gene ambiguous. Trimming shortened V by 6 bases and J by 8 bases, and 7 bases separated the two germline ends. This CDR3 has 11 residues. Germline V gene sequence: CDR1 SNHLY, CDR2 FYNNEI. CDR3 coding DNA: TGTGCCAGCAGGGACGGGGAAAAACTGTTTTTT. Amino acids: CASRDGEKLFF.